This record concerns one T cell receptor beta chain sequence. Antigen: not known. The sample comes from a study of OX40 agonist ivuxolimab in advanced cancers. About the research overall: Ivuxolimab, which patients received intravenously every 2 weeks, was dosed at 0.01 to 10 mg/kg. Points from the study as a whole: Doses of 0.1 to 3.0 mg/kg were accompanied by clonal expansion of CD4+ and CD8+ blood T cells by week 6.

It was autoimmune disease history or systemic immunosuppression that excluded patients. Peripheral blood came from all dose cohorts at three timepoints. Assay: immunoSEQ multiplex PCR; the TCRdb copy retains only in-frame clones and omits some. The repertoire consists of tens of thousands of clones, with roughly 84% occurring once and the leading ten covering roughly 1.5%. Trimming removed 1 base at V and 3 bases at J, with 8 bases between. CDR3 length: 13 residues. Germline values: CDR1 SGHRS, CDR2 YFSETQ. This sample comprised CD4+ or CD8+ T cells sorted from blood, obtained in a trial of the OX40 agonist ivuxolimab. The V gene is TRBV5-1, the J gene TRBJ2-7, with a possible D match to TRBD1 (5 bases). The TCR comes from an adult with an advanced solid tumor such as melanoma, head and neck, liver or kidney cancer. CDR3 sequence: CASSLQGNYEQYF. In nucleotides, the CDR3 is TGCGCCAGCAGCTTGCAGGGAAACTACGAGCAGTACTTC.